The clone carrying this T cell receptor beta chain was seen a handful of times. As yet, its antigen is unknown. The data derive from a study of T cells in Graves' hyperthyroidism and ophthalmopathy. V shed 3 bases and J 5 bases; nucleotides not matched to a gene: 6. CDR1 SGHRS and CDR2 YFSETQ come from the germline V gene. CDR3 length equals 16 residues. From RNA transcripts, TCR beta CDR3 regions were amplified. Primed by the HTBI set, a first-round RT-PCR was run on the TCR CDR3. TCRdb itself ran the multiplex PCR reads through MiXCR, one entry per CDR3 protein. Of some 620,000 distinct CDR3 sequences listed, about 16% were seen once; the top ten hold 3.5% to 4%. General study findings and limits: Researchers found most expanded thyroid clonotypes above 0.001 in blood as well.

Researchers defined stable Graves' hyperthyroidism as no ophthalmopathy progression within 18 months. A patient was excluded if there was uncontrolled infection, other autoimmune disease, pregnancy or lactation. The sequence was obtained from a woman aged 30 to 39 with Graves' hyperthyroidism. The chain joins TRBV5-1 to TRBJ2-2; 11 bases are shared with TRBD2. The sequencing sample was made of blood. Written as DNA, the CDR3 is TGCGCCAGCAGCTCGACTAGCGGGAATCCAACCGGGGAGCTGTTTTTT. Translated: CASSSTSGNPTGELFF.